The clone carrying this T cell receptor (beta chain) was observed at least ten times. Its target is unknown. The source material, RNA transcripts, was used to amplify TCR beta CDR3 regions. RT-PCR in the first round (using the HTBI primer set) targeted the TCR CDR3. TCRdb used MiXCR to reprocess the multiplex PCR reads, holding one entry per CDR3 protein. The sample holds about 98,000 distinct CDR3 sequences, 35% to 45% seen once. A patient was excluded if there was uncontrolled infection, other autoimmune disease, pregnancy or lactation. Clinical symptoms, serum thyroxine, TRAb, thyroid ultrasound and orbital computed tomography established diagnosis. This CDR3 is built from 13 residues. J gave up 8 bases and V 5 bases, and 8 bases lay outside the gene matches. CDR1 and CDR2 (germline): SNHLY, FYNNEI. These data come from a study of T cells in Graves' hyperthyroidism and ophthalmopathy. Study-wide results and limits: Model predictions of ophthalmopathy came a median about 6.3 months before onset.

The rearrangement uses TRBV2 and TRBJ1-2; 7 bases are shared with TRBD1. This receptor was taken from a woman younger than 45 with Graves' hyperthyroidism. Sequencing was performed on peripheral blood or thyroid tissue (not recorded which). CDR3 nucleotides: TGTGCCAGCAGTATTGACAGGGATGGGGGCTACACCTTC. As protein: CASSIDRDGGYTF.